This TCR beta chain is drawn from a study of breast tumors, draining lymph nodes, adjacent tissues. From the multiplex PCR reads, TCRdb called clonotypes with MiXCR, one entry per CDR3 protein. The sample includes over 150,000 distinct CDR3 sequences, roughly a third of them seen just once. The lymph nodes were axillary draining lymph nodes from breast cancer patients. This clonotype was recorded many times. One end of the junction does not line up with germline, which may come from a read error. The CDR3 loop spans 13 amino acids. Per germline, CDR1 LGHNA and CDR2 YNFKEQ. The chain is built from TRBV4-2 and TRBJ2-7; D is ambiguous. Sequenced sample: axillary lymph node tissue. This TCR was sampled from a female donor with breast cancer. Some clones in this sample may be carry-over from other donors' samples. CDR3 sequence (DNA): TGCGCCAGCAGCCAAGATGGACCCTACGAGCAGTACTTC. Translating it yields CASSQDGPYEQYF.